This TCR beta chain was recovered during a study of blood T cell repertoires in COVID-19. TCRdb's table, derived via immunoSEQ multiplex PCR, lists solely in-frame clones and lacks some. The profile covers 210,000 or so clones, with approximately 80% appearing a single time and 4.3% taken by the ten largest. The CDR3 spans 17 residues. Trimming left V 3 bases short and J 3 bases short, with 21 bases between. Germline V lookup: CDR1 SGDLS, CDR2 YYNGEE. The J gene is TRBJ2-5, the V gene TRBV9; perhaps TRBD1 as D (6 bases). Sample: PBMCs or T cells enriched from blood (not recorded which). This receptor was obtained from a man in his thirties or forties with acute COVID-19. This CDR3 reads CASSEGPGQPIKETQYF. The CDR3 DNA sequence: TGTGCCAGCAGCGAGGGTCCCGGACAGCCCATAAAAGAGACCCAGTACTTC.